The entry that follows covers one TCR beta chain sequence. Some clones are missing from TCRdb's copy, which holds only in-frame ones; the method was immunoSEQ multiplex PCR. This sample yields 80,000 to 90,000 clones, of which over 75% are seen a single time; around 15% belongs to the top ten. The data stem from a study of PD-L1 blockade in urothelial cancer. The CDR3 consists of 14 residues. Unmatched junction bases numbered 7, after V lost 6 bases and J lost 5 bases. From germline, CDR1 is LNHDA and CDR2 SQIVND (reference sequence). Time point described: pretreatment peripheral blood. The sequencing used PBMCs, collected around atezolizumab (anti-PD-L1) treatment. The J gene is TRBJ1-5, the V gene TRBV19, with 7 bases matching TRBD1. This sequence was found in a man in his sixties with urothelial cancer. The CDR3 reads CASRYRGDHQPQHF. CDR3 sequence (DNA): TGTGCCAGTAGATACAGGGGAGATCATCAGCCCCAGCATTTT.